This T cell receptor beta chain was profiled in a study of blood T cell repertoires in COVID-19. About the research overall: Sites in the United States, Italy and Spain provided acute and convalescent COVID-19 samples.

Seattle-derived patients entered the study during active infection and were followed longitudinally. The germline CDR1 and CDR2 sequences are MNHNY and SVGAGI (reference sequence). Losses at the gene ends were 6 bases for V and 1 base for J; bases not matched to a gene: 5. The length of the CDR3 is 15 residues. Method: immunoSEQ multiplex PCR; TCRdb's copy keeps in-frame clones and lacks some. Among more than 150,000 clones, 81% were seen once, and the ten largest hold around 10%. V is TRBV6-6 and J is TRBJ2-3; 9 bases align to TRBD1. The TCR was taken from a woman older than 75 with COVID-19, enrolled during active disease. The source material was peripheral blood. CDR3 coding DNA: TGTGCCAGCAGGGACAGGGGCCCCCGCACAGATACGCAGTATTTT. Residues: CASRDRGPRTDTQYF.